The 22 T cell receptor beta chains below come from one sample, sequenced in a study of OX40 agonist ivuxolimab in advanced cancers. Clones were read by immunoSEQ multiplex PCR, and TCRdb kept only the in-frame ones, dropping some. Among roughly 35,000 clones listed, around 85% were seen once. This specimen was CD4+ or CD8+ T cells sorted from blood, taken in a trial of the OX40 agonist ivuxolimab. These receptors all stem from an adult with an advanced solid tumor such as melanoma, head and neck, liver or kidney cancer.

J is TRBJ1-1 and V is TRBV30, with D possibly matching TRBD1 (5 bases). V was cut by 2 bases and J by 1 base, with 11 bases left in between. The germline V gene has CDR1 GTSNPN and CDR2 SVGIG (reference sequence). The CDR3 covers 14 residues. Here the CDR3 DNA reads TGTGCCTGGAGTAAGAAACAGGCGAACACTGAAGCTTTCTTT. Its translation is CAWSKKQANTEAFF.

CDR3 DNA sequence: TGCGCCAGCAGCTTGGAAGAGACCGGGTATGGCTACACCTTC. Amino acid sequence: CASSLEETGYGYTF. The gene calls are TRBV5-1 and TRBJ1-2; D remains unclear. Trimming removed 0 bases from V and 5 bases from J, with 11 bases in between. CDR1 is SGHRS and CDR2 is YFSETQ in the germline V gene. The CDR3 has 14 amino acids.

The sample holds a few counts of this clone. J is TRBJ1-5 and V is TRBV7-9; D possibly corresponds to TRBD1 (6 bases). The CDR3 consists of 14 residues. CDR1 SEHNR and CDR2 FQNEAQ come from the germline V gene (reference sequence). Trimming took off 1 base at V and 8 bases at J, with 12 bases between the two ends. DNA for the CDR3: TGTGCCAGCAGCTTAGGGACAGCCGGTGAGCCCCAGCATTTT. Protein sequence: CASSLGTAGEPQHF.

This clone was counted only a few times. The chain links TRBV6-1 to TRBJ2-5; 7 nucleotides line up with TRBD2. Germline CDR1 MNHNS, CDR2 SASEGT. The V gene end was trimmed by 6 bases and the J gene end by 5 bases; junction bases not matched to a gene: 6. The CDR3 loop spans 13 amino acids. Written as DNA, the CDR3 is TGTGCCAGCAGAGCCGGACTAGAGGAGACCCAGTACTTC. This gives the protein CASRAGLEETQYF.

V gene TRBV19 combines with J gene TRBJ2-5, with D perhaps assigned TRBD1 or TRBD2 (5 bases each). V was trimmed by 4 bases and J by 11 bases, leaving 20 bases between them. The germline CDR1 and CDR2 sequences are LNHDA and SQIVND (reference sequence). The CDR3 extends over 14 amino acids. The DNA of the CDR3 is TGTGCCAGTAGTAAGGGCGGCCGAGTAGGGGAGCAGTACTTC. It codes for CASSKGGRVGEQYF.

The chain has TRBV2 and TRBJ2-3; possibly TRBD2 for D (5 bases). V lost 1 base and J lost 0, with 14 bases in between. Germline-derived CDR1 and CDR2 are SNHLY and FYNNEI. This CDR3 is built from 17 residues. The CDR3: CASSEGRLAISTDTQYF. CDR3 in DNA: TGTGCCAGCAGTGAAGGGCGTCTAGCAATTAGCACAGATACGCAGTATTTT.

This chain uses TRBV18 with TRBJ2-6, with D maybe TRBD1 (5 bases). Trimming shortened V by 3 bases and J by 0 bases, and 12 bases separated the two germline ends. Germline CDR1 reads KGHSH; CDR2 reads LQKENI. This CDR3 comprises 17 residues. In DNA, the CDR3 is TGTGCCAGCTCACCCTCTACAGGAAACTCTGGGGCCAACGTCCTGACTTTC. Its protein is CASSPSTGNSGANVLTF.

The genes are TRBV19 and TRBJ1-1; D is unresolved. CDR3 length: 15 residues. V was pared by 5 bases and J by 1 base, with 14 bases between. Germline-derived CDR1 and CDR2 are LNHDA and SQIVND (reference sequence). The CDR3 here is CASSPRILSNTEAFF. The DNA for the CDR3 is TGTGCCAGTAGTCCCCGGATCCTCTCGAACACTGAAGCTTTCTTT.

V and J are TRBV5-1 and TRBJ1-4, with D perhaps TRBD1 (5 bases). There are 15 residues in the CDR3. The V gene lost 4 bases and the J gene lost 3 bases, with 13 bases spanning the gap. The V gene's germline CDR1 is SGHRS and CDR2 YFSETQ. The CDR3 DNA follows: TGCGCCAGCAGCAAAGCGAAAGGGGCTAATGAAAAACTGTTTTTT. Translated: CASSKAKGANEKLFF.

In this sample, this clone turned up a few times. V is TRBV11-2 and J is TRBJ2-4; TRBD2 agrees at 14 bases. CDR1 SGHAT and CDR2 FQNNGV come from the germline V gene. The CDR3 consists of 18 residues. With 5 bases clipped from V and 0 bases from J, the junction kept 6 bases outside the gene matches. The chain's CDR3 is CASSLRTSGGLAKNIQYF. CDR3 DNA: TGTGCCAGCAGCCTCCGGACTAGCGGGGGGTTAGCCAAAAACATTCAGTACTTC.

The CDR3 region is CASSLGATGVSGEYF. CDR3 nucleotide sequence: TGTGCCAGCAGCTTAGGGGCCACAGGAGTTTCAGGCGAGTACTTC. The chain recombines TRBV7-9 with TRBJ2-7, with TRBD1 as a possible D gene (5 bases). Trimming took off 1 base at V and 11 bases at J, with 21 bases between the two ends. This CDR3 region has 15 residues. The germline V gene encodes CDR1 SEHNR and CDR2 FQNEAQ (reference sequence).

The chain uses TRBV5-1 and TRBJ2-2; D is uncertain. The CDR3 runs 12 residues. Trimming removed 6 bases from V and 3 bases from J, with 6 bases in between. CDR1 and CDR2 (germline): SGHRS, YFSETQ. The CDR3 is CASKFDTGELFF. CDR3 sequence (DNA): TGCGCCAGCAAATTCGACACCGGGGAGCTGTTTTTT.

This clone was counted a few times. V is TRBV6-4 and J is TRBJ2-1, with D perhaps TRBD1 or TRBD2 (5 bases each). This CDR3 is 14 amino acids long. Trimming took off 8 bases at V and 5 bases at J, with 16 bases between the two ends. CDR1 and CDR2 from the germline V gene are MRHNA and SNTAGT. CDR3 loop: CASVGDLENNEQFF. The CDR3 DNA reads as TGTGCCAGCGTGGGGGATTTGGAGAACAATGAGCAGTTCTTC.

V usage is TRBV7-6 and J usage is TRBJ2-2; TRBD2 aligns across 11 bases. This CDR3 has 16 amino acids. J gave up 4 bases and V 2 bases, and 3 bases lay outside the gene matches. The V gene's germline CDR1 is SGHVS and CDR2 FNYEAQ. CDR3 nucleotides: TGTGCCAGCAGCTTATACGGGACTAGCGGCACCGGGGAGCTGTTTTTT. Protein product: CASSLYGTSGTGELFF.

The chain couples TRBV10-2 to TRBJ1-1, with 7 bases lining up with TRBD1. Germline V lookup: CDR1 WSHSY, CDR2 SAAADI. This CDR3 region has 15 residues. With V trimmed by 10 bases and J by 3 bases, 14 bases remained unmatched. CDR3 sequence: CATQTGRQGYTEAFF. CDR3 DNA: TGCGCCACCCAAACAGGTAGACAGGGCTACACTGAAGCTTTCTTT.

This clone has a single count. The V gene is TRBV27, the J gene TRBJ2-5; 8 nucleotides line up with TRBD2. The CDR3 has 14 amino acids. V lost 3 bases, J lost 4 bases, and 4 bases stayed unmatched. The germline V gene encodes CDR1 MNHEY and CDR2 SMNVEV (reference sequence). The CDR3 DNA sequence: TGTGCCAGCAGTTTTGGGACTAGAGGAGAGACCCAGTACTTC. Translated, it gives CASSFGTRGETQYF.

This clone has more than one count but fewer than ten. The chain links TRBV19 to TRBJ1-1; D uncertain. Germline values: CDR1 LNHDA, CDR2 SQIVND (reference sequence). V dropped 2 bases and J dropped 1 base, with 2 bases sitting between them. This CDR3 is 12 amino acids long. CDR3: CASSIQNTEAFF. CDR3 nucleotide sequence: TGTGCCAGTAGTATACAGAACACTGAAGCTTTCTTT. Complete variable domain (other parts from reference TRBV19 and TRBJ1-1): DGGITQSPKYLFRKEGQNVTLSCEQNLNHDAMYWYRQDPGQGLRLIYYSQIVNDFQKGDIAEGYSVSREKKESFPLTVTSAQKNPTAFYLCASSIQNTEAFFGQGTRLTVV.

The chain links TRBV6-1 to TRBJ1-1; no reliable D call. V dropped 4 bases and J dropped 3 bases, with 12 bases sitting between them. The CDR3 contains 14 residues. Germline V gene lookup returns CDR1 MNHNS and CDR2 SASEGT. CDR3 nucleotide sequence: TGTGCCAGCAGTGCAGTGTCTGAGGACACTGAAGCTTTCTTT. Protein sequence: CASSAVSEDTEAFF.

As regards this clone: Germline is not matched at one junction end, which may reflect a read error. The V gene is TRBV11-2, the J gene TRBJ2-7; 9 positions agree with TRBD2. The germline V gene has CDR1 SGHAT and CDR2 FQNNGV. The CDR3 is 14 amino acids. This chain's CDR3 is CASSSGGFRGLAVF. In DNA form, the CDR3 reads TGTGCCAGCAGCTCCGGGGGATTCCGGGGACTAGCCGTATTC.

The chain links TRBV5-1 to TRBJ2-7; 12 bases are a match to TRBD1. Germline V lookup: CDR1 SGHRS, CDR2 YFSETQ. The CDR3 is 14 residues long. V lost 4 bases, J lost 5 bases, and 4 bases stayed unmatched. The CDR3, as DNA: TGCGCCAGCAGCGGAGGGACAGGGGGCAACGAGCAGTACTTC. Protein sequence: CASSGGTGGNEQYF.

This clone was seen a single time. The genes are TRBV30 and TRBJ2-4, with D perhaps TRBD1 or TRBD2 (7 bases each). The V end lost 0 bases, the J end lost 7 bases, and 13 bases lay between the germline ends. CDR1 and CDR2 from the germline V gene are GTSNPN and SVGIG (reference sequence). CDR3 length: 14 residues. CDR3 sequence (DNA): TGTGCCTGGAGTGTACAGGGGACTATGAACATTCAGTACTTC. It yields the protein CAWSVQGTMNIQYF.

This chain uses TRBV27 with TRBJ1-1; a weak D match, TRBD1 (5 bases). V dropped 4 bases and J dropped 6 bases, with 12 bases sitting between them. Germline loops: CDR1 MNHEY, CDR2 SMNVEV (reference sequence). The CDR3 contains 13 residues. Written as DNA, the CDR3 is TGTGCCAGCAGTTCCAGAGGGGAGGCTGAAGCTTTCTTT. This gives the protein CASSSRGEAEAFF.